This TCR beta chain was retrieved from a study of OX40 agonist ivuxolimab in advanced cancers. Study overall: Treatment of patients was with ivuxolimab, an agonistic anti-OX40 (CD134) antibody.

The V gene lost 8 bases and the J gene lost 5 bases, with 13 bases spanning the gap. The germline CDR1 and CDR2 sequences are LNHDA and SQIVND (reference sequence). The CDR3 sequence is 13 residues long. Produced via immunoSEQ multiplex PCR; TCRdb's table is partial and in-frame only. The sample has about 55,000 clones; 84% are singletons. This clonotype was sampled from an adult with an advanced solid tumor such as melanoma, head and neck, liver or kidney cancer. V usage is TRBV19 and J usage is TRBJ1-5; no clear D. The sample consisted of CD4+ or CD8+ T cells sorted from blood, taken in a trial of the OX40 agonist ivuxolimab. This CDR3 is CASHPEWDQPQHF. The CDR3 coding sequence is TGTGCCAGTCATCCCGAATGGGATCAGCCCCAGCATTTT.